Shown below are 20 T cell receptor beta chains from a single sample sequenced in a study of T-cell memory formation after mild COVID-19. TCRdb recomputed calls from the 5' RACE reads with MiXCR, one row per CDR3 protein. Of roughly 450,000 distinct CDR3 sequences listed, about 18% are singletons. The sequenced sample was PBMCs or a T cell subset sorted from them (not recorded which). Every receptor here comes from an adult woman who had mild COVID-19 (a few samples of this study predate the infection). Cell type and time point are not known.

CDR3 nucleotide sequence: TGCGCCAGCAGCCAAGAGCAGCACACGGACACCGGGGAGCTGTTTTTT. Translating gives CASSQEQHTDTGELFF. The V gene is TRBV4-1, the J gene TRBJ2-2; the D is unclear. V shed 0 bases and J shed 3 bases, with 11 bases lying between them. This CDR3 is 16 amino acids long. The germline V gene has CDR1 MGHRA and CDR2 YSYEKL.

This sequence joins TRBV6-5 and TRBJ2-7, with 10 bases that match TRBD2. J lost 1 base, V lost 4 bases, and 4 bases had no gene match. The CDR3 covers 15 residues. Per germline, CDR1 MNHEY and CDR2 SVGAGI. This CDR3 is CASSSRTSGSYEQYF. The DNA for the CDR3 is TGTGCCAGCAGTTCAAGGACTAGCGGATCCTACGAGCAGTACTTC.

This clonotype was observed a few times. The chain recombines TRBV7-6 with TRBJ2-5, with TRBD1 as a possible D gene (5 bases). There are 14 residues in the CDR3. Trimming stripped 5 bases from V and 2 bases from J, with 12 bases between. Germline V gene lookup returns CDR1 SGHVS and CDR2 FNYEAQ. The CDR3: CASSLQELQETQYF. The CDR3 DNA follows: TGTGCCAGCAGCCTACAGGAGCTTCAAGAGACCCAGTACTTC.

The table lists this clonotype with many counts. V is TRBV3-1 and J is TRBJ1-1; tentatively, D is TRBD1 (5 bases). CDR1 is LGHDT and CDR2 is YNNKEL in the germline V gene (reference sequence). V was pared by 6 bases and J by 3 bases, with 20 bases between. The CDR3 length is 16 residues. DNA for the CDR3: TGTGCCAGCAGTCCCGGGTGGGGGGTTCTGGACACTGAAGCTTTCTTT. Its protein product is CASSPGWGVLDTEAFF.

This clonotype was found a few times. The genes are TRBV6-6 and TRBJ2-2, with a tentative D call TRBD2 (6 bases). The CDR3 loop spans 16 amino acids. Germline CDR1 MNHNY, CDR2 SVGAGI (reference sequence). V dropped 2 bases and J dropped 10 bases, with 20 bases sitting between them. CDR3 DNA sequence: TGTGCCAGCAGTTACACACCGGGGAGGATGGATTCGGAGCTGTTTTTT. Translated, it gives CASSYTPGRMDSELFF.

CDR3 protein: CASSGPTRAPRSKNIQYF. The CDR3 nucleotides are TGTGCCAGCAGTGGTCCGACGAGGGCCCCTCGGTCCAAAAACATTCAGTACTTC. V and J are TRBV27 and TRBJ2-4; D perhaps matches TRBD2 (5 bases). The CDR3 loop spans 18 amino acids. Trimming took 5 bases from V and 2 from J, leaving 22 bases between them. Germline V lookup: CDR1 MNHEY, CDR2 SMNVEV (reference sequence).

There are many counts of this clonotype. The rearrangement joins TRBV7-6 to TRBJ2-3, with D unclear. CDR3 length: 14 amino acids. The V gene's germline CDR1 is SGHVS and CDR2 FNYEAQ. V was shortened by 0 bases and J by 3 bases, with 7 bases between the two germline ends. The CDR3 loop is CASSLARHTDTQYF. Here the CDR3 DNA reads TGTGCCAGCAGCTTAGCGCGTCATACAGATACGCAGTATTTT.

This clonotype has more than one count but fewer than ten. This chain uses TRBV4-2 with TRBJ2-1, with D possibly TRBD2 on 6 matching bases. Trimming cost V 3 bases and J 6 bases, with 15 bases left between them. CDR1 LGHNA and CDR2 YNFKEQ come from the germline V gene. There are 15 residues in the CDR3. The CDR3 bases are TGTGCCAGCAGCCATAATAGCGGTTTAGGCAATGAGCAGTTCTTC. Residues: CASSHNSGLGNEQFF.

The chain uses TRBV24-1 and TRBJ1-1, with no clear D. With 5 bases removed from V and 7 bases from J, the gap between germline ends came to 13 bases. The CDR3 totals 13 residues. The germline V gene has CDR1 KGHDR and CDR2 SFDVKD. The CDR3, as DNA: TGTGCCACCAGTGCCAACTCCGGACTTGAAGCTTTCTTT. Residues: CATSANSGLEAFF.

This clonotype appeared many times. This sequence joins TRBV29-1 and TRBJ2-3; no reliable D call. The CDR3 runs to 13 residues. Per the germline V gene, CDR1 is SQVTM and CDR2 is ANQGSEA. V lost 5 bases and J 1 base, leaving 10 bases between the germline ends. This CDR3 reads CSVPLRGTDTQYF. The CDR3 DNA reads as TGCAGCGTTCCCTTAAGGGGCACAGATACGCAGTATTTT.

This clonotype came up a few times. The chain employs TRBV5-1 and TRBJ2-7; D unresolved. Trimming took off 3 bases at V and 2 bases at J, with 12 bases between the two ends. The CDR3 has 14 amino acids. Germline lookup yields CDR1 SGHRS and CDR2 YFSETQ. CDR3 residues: CASSYKGAPYEQYF. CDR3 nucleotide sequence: TGCGCCAGCAGCTACAAGGGTGCCCCCTACGAGCAGTACTTC.

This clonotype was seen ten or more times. CDR3 protein: CASSSDTPDEQYF. In DNA, the CDR3 is TGTGCCAGCAGCTCCGATACCCCCGACGAGCAGTACTTC. This chain connects TRBV7-9 to TRBJ2-7; no reliable D call. CDR3 length equals 13 residues. CDR1 is SEHNR and CDR2 is FQNEAQ in the germline V gene (reference sequence). The V end lost 4 bases, the J end lost 5 bases, and 12 bases lay between the germline ends.

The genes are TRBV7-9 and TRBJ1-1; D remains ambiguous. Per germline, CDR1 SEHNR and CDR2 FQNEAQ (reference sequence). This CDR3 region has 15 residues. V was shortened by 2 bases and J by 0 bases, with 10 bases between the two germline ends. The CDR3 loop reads CASSLLSGVNTEAFF. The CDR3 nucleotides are TGTGCCAGCAGCTTATTATCTGGGGTGAACACTGAAGCTTTCTTT. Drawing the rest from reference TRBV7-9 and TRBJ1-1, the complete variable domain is DTGVSQNPRHKITKRGQNVTFRCDPISEHNRLYWYRQTLGQGPEFLTYFQNEAQLEKSRLLSDRFSAERPKGSFSTLEIQRTEQGDSAMYLCASSLLSGVNTEAFFGQGTRLTVV.

This CDR3 is CSVENQESSYEQYF. In nucleotides, the CDR3 is TGCAGCGTTGAAAACCAGGAGAGCTCCTACGAGCAGTACTTC. This chain connects TRBV29-1 to TRBJ2-7, with D uncertain. Germline V gene lookup returns CDR1 SQVTM and CDR2 ANQGSEA. The germline V and J ends were trimmed by 2 bases and 0 bases, with 11 bases remaining between them. This CDR3 comprises 14 residues.

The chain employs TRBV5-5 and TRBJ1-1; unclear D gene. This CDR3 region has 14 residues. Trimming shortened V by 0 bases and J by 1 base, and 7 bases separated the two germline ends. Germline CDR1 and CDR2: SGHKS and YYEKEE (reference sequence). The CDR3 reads CASSLGYRNTEAFF. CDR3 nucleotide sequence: TGTGCCAGCAGCTTGGGGTACAGGAACACTGAAGCTTTCTTT. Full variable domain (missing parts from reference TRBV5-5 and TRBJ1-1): DAGVTQSPTHLIKTRGQQVTLRCSPISGHKSVSWYQQVLGQGPQFIFQYYEKEERGRGNFPDRFSARQFPNYSSELNVNALLLGDSALYLCASSLGYRNTEAFFGQGTRLTVV.

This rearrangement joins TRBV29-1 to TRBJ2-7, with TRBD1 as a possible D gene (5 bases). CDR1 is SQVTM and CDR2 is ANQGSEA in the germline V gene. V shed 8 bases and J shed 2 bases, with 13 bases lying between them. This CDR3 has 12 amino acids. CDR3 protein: CSIITGTYEQYF. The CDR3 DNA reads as TGCAGCATAATTACAGGCACCTACGAGCAGTACTTC.

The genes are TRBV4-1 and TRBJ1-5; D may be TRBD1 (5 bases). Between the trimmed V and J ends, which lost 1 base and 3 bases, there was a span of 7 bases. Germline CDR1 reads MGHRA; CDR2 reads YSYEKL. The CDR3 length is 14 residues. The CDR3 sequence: CASSQGGYNQPQHF. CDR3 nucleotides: TGCGCCAGCAGCCAAGGGGGCTACAATCAGCCCCAGCATTTT.

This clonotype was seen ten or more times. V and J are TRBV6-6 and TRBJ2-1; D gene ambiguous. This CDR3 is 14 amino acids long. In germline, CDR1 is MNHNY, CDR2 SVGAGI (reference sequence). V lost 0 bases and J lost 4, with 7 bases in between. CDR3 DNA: TGTGCCAGCAGTTACTCGGCGGTATACAATGAGCAGTTCTTC. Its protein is CASSYSAVYNEQFF.

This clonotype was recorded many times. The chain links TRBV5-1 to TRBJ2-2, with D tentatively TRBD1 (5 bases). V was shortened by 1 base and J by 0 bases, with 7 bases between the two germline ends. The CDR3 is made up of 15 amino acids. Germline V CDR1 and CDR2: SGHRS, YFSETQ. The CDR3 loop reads CASSLQGTNTGELFF. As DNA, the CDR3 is TGCGCCAGCAGCTTGCAGGGAACGAACACCGGGGAGCTGTTTTTT.

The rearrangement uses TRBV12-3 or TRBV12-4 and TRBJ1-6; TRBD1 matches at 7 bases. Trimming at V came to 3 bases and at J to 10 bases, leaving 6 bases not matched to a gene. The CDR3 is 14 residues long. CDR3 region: CASSFRGGRSPLHF. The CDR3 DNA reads TGTGCCAGCAGTTTCAGGGGGGGACGATCACCCCTCCACTTT.